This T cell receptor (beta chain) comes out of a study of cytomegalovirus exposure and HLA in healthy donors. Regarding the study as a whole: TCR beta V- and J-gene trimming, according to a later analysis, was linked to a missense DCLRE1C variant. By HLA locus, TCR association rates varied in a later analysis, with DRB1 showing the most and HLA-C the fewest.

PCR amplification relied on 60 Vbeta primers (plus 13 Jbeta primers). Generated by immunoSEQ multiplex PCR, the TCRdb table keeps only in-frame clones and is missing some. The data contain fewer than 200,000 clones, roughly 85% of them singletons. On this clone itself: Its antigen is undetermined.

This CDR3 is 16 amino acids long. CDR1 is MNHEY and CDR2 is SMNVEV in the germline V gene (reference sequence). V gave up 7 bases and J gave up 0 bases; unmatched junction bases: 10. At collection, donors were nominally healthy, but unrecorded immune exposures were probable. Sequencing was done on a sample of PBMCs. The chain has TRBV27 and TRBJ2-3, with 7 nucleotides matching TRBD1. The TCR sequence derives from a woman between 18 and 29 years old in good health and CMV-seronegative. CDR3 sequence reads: CASIRYRTGSTDTQYF. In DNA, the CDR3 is TGTGCCAGCATCAGATATCGGACAGGAAGCACAGATACGCAGTATTTT.